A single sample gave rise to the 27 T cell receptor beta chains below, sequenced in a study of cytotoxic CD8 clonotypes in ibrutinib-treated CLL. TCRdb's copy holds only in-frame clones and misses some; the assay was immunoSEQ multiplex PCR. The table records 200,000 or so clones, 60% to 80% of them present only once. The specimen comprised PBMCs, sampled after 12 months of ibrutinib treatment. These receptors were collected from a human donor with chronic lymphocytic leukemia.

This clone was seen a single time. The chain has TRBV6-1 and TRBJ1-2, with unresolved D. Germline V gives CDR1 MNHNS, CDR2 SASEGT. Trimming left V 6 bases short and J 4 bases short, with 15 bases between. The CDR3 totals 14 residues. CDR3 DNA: TGTGCCAGCAGCGAGCCGATACGACTCTATGGCTACACCTTC. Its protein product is CASSEPIRLYGYTF.

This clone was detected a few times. The CDR3 region is CAWSNGRNTEAFF. For the CDR3, the DNA is TGTGCCTGGAGTAACGGGCGGAACACTGAAGCTTTCTTT. The chain employs TRBV30 and TRBJ1-1; D not resolved. Looked up from germline, CDR1 is GTSNPN and CDR2 is SVGIG (reference sequence). The CDR3 consists of 13 residues. Trimming shortened V by 2 bases and J by 1 base, and 8 bases separated the two germline ends.

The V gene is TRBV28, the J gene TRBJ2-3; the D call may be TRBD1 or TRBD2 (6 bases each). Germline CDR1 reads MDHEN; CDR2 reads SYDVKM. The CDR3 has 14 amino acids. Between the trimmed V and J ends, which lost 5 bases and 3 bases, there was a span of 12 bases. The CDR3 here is CASSTRRGTDTQYF. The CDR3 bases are TGTGCCAGCAGTACGCGGAGGGGGACAGATACGCAGTATTTT. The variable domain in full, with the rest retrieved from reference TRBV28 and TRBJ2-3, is DVKVTQSSRYLVKRTGEKVFLECVQDMDHENMFWYRQDPGLGLRLIYFSYDVKMKEKGDIPEGYSVSREKKERFSLILESASTNQTSMYLCASSTRRGTDTQYFGPGTRLTVL.

The CDR3 bases are TGTGCCAGCAAACTTGGAGGAGTCTTTGGCTACACCTTC. It specifies CASKLGGVFGYTF. The V gene is TRBV19, the J gene TRBJ1-2; D not certain. Germline-derived CDR1 and CDR2 are LNHDA and SQIVND (reference sequence). This CDR3 has 13 residues. The germline V and J ends were trimmed by 9 bases and 7 bases, with 18 bases remaining between them.

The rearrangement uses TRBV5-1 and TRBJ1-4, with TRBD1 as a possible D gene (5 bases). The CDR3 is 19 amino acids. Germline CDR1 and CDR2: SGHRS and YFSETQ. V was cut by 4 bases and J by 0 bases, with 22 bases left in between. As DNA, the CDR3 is TGCGCCAGCAGCCCTCTGGGGCAGGCTGCCCCCGCAACTAATGAAAAACTGTTTTTT. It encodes CASSPLGQAAPATNEKLFF.

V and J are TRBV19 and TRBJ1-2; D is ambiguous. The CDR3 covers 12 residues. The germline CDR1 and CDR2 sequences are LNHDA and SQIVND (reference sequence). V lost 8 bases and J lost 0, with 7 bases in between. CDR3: CASAGTNYGYTF. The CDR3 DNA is TGTGCCAGTGCGGGGACTAACTATGGCTACACCTTC. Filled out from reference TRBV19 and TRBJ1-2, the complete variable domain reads DGGITQSPKYLFRKEGQNVTLSCEQNLNHDAMYWYRQDPGQGLRLIYYSQIVNDFQKGDIAEGYSVSREKKESFPLTVTSAQKNPTAFYLCASAGTNYGYTFGSGTRLTVV.

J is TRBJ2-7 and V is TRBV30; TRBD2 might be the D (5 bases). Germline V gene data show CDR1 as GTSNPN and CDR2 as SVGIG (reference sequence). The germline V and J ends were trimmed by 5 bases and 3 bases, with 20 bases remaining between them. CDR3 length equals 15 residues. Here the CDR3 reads CAWAGIRSQGYEQYF. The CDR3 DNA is TGTGCCTGGGCGGGCATAAGATCCCAAGGCTACGAGCAGTACTTC.

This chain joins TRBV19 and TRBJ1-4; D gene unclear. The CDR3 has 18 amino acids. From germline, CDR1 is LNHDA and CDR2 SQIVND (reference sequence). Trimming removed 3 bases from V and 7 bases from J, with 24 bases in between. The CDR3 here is CASSIGNHMEGEGEKLFF. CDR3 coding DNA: TGTGCCAGTAGTATCGGAAACCATATGGAGGGTGAGGGTGAAAAACTGTTTTTT.

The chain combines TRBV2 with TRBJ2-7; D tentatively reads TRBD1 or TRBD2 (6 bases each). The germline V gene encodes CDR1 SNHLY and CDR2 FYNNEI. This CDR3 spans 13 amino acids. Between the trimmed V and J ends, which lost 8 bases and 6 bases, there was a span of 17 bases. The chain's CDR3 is CASGGQSGVEQYF. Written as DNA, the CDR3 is TGTGCCAGCGGGGGGCAGTCAGGGGTCGAGCAGTACTTC. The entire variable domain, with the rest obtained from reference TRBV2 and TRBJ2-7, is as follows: EPEVTQTPSHQVTQMGQEVILRCVPISNHLYFYWYRQILGQKVEFLVSFYNNEISEKSEIFDDQFSVERPDGSNFTLKIRSTKLEDSAMYFCASGGQSGVEQYFGPGTRLTVT.

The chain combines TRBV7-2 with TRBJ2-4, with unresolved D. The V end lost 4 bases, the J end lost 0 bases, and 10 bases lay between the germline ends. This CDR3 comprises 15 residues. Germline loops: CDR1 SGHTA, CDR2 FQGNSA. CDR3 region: CASSSPFQAKNIQYF. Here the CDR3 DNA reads TGTGCCAGCAGCTCCCCTTTTCAAGCCAAAAACATTCAGTACTTC.

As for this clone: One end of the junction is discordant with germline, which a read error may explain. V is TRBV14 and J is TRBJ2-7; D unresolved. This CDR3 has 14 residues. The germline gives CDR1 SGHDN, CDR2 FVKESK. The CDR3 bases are TGTGCCAGCAGCCATAGGATGGCCTCCCACGAGCAGTACTTC. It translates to CASSHRMASHEQYF. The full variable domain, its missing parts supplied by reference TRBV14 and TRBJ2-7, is EAGVTQFPSHSVIEKGQTVTLRCDPISGHDNLYWYRRVMGKEIKFLLHFVKESKQDESGMPNNRFLAERTGGTYSTLKVQPAELEDSGVYFCASSHRMASHEQYFGPGTRLTVT.

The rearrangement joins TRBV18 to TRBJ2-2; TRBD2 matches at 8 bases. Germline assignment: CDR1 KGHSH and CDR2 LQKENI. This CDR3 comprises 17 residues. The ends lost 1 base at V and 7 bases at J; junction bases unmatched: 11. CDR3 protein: CASSPLELAAGVGELFF. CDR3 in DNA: TGTGCCAGCTCACCACTTGAACTAGCGGCGGGGGTCGGGGAGCTGTTTTTT.

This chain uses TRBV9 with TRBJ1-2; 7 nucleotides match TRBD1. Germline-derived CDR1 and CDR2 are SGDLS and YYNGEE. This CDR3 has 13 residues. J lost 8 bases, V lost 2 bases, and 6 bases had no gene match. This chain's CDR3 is CASSVTGAWGYTF. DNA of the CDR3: TGTGCCAGCAGCGTTACAGGGGCCTGGGGCTACACCTTC.

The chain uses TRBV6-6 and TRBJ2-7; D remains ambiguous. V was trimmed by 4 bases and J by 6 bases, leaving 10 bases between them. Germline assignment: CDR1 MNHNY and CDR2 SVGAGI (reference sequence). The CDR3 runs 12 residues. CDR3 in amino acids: CASSSLAGEQYF. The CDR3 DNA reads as TGTGCCAGCAGTTCCCTCGCAGGCGAGCAGTACTTC.

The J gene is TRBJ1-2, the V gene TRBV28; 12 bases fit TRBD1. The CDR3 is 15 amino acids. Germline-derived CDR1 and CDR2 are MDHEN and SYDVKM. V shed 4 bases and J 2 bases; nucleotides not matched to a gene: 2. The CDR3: CASSSGTGGNYGYTF. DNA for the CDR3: TGTGCCAGCAGTTCCGGGACAGGGGGCAACTATGGCTACACCTTC.

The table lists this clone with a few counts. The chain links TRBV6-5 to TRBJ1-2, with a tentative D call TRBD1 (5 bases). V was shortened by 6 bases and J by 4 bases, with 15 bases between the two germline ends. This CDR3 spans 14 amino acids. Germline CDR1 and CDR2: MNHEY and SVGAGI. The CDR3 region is CASRGSGGTYGYTF. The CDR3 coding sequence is TGTGCCAGCAGGGGGAGTGGGGGAACCTATGGCTACACCTTC.

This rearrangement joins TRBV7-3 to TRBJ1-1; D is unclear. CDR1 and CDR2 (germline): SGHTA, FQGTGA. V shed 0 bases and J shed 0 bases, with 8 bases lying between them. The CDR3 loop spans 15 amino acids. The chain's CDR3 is CASSLTGRLNTEAFF. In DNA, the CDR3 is TGTGCCAGCAGCTTAACGGGTCGGTTGAACACTGAAGCTTTCTTT.

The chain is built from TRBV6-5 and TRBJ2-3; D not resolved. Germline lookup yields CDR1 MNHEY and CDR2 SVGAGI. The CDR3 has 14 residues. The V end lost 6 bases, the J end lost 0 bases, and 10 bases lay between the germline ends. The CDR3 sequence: CASRKSRSTDTQYF. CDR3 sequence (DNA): TGTGCCAGCAGGAAAAGTCGAAGCACAGATACGCAGTATTTT.

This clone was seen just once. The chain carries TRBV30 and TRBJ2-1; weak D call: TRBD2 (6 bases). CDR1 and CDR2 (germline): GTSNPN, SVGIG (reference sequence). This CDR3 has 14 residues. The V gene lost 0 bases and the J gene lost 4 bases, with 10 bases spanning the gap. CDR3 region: CAWSVNSGYNEQFF. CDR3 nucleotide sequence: TGTGCCTGGAGTGTAAATAGCGGATACAATGAGCAGTTCTTC.

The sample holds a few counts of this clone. CDR3 sequence reads: CASSTEGGPNYGYTF. In DNA form, the CDR3 reads TGTGCCAGCAGCACCGAGGGCGGGCCTAACTATGGCTACACCTTC. The J gene is TRBJ1-2, the V gene TRBV7-2; D not resolved. Per the germline V gene, CDR1 is SGHTA and CDR2 is FQGNSA. Between the trimmed V and J ends, which lost 5 bases and 0 bases, there was a span of 13 bases. The CDR3 is made up of 15 amino acids.

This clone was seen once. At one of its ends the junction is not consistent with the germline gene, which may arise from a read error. The chain's CDR3 is CASSFELMETQYF. CDR3 DNA: TGTGCTAGCAGCTTCGAGCTAATGGAGACCCAGTACTTC. The chain is built from TRBV7-7 and TRBJ2-5; D is unclear. Germline V gene lookup returns CDR1 SSHAT and CDR2 FNYEAQ (reference sequence). This CDR3 has 13 amino acids.

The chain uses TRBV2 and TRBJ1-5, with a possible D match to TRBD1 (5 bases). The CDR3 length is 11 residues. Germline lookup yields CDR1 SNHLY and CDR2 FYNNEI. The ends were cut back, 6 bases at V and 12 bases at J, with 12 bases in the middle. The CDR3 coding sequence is TGTGCCAGCAGACAGGTCCGGGGCCAGCATTTT. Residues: CASRQVRGQHF.

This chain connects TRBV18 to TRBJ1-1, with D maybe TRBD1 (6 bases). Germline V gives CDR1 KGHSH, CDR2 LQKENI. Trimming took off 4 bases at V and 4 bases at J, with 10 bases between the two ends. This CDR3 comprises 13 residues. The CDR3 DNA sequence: TGTGCCAGCTCACGGGGGCATGGCACTGAAGCTTTCTTT. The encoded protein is CASSRGHGTEAFF.

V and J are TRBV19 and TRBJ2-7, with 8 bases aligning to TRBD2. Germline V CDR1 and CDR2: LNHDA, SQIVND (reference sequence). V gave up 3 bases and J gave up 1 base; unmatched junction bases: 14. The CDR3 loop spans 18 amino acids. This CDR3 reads CASSIQGRASGSSYEQYF. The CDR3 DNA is TGTGCCAGTAGTATTCAGGGTCGGGCGAGCGGGAGTTCCTACGAGCAGTACTTC.

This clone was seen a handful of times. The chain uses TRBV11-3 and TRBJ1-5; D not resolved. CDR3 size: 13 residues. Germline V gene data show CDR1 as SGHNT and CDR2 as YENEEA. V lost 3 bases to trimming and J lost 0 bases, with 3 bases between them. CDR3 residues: CASSFFSNQPQHF. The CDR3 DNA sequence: TGTGCCAGCAGCTTTTTTAGCAATCAGCCCCAGCATTTT.

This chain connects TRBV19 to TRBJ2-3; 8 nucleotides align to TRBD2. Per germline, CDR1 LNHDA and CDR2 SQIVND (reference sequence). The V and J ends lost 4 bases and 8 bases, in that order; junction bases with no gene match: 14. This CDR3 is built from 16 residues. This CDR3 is CASSKTSVANFGTQYF. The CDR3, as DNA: TGTGCCAGTAGTAAGACTAGCGTGGCCAACTTCGGTACGCAGTATTTT.

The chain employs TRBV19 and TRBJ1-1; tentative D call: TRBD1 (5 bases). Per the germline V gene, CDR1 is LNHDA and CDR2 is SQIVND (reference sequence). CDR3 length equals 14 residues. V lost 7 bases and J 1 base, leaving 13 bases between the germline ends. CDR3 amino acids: CASIPGRENTEAFF. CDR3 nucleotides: TGTGCCAGTATTCCGGGCAGGGAGAACACTGAAGCTTTCTTT.